Shown below are 20 T cell receptor beta chains from a single sample sequenced in a study of shared clonotypes between healthy human individuals. Using immunoSEQ multiplex PCR, the repertoire was profiled, and TCRdb retains in-frame clones only, with some absent. The table shows approximately 1.4 million clones, with 95% to 99% occurring only once. What was sequenced was naive CD4+ T cells sorted from blood. Subset reported: CD45RA+ positively selected. These receptors came from a man aged 25 to 40 in good health.

The chain uses TRBV9 and TRBJ2-7, with 10 nucleotides matching TRBD2. V lost 3 bases, J lost 7 bases, and 7 bases stayed unmatched. The germline CDR1 and CDR2 sequences are SGDLS and YYNGEE. The CDR3 spans 14 residues. In DNA form, the CDR3 reads TGTGCCAGCAGCGGACCGGGACTAGCGAGGGAGCAGTACTTC. Encoded protein: CASSGPGLAREQYF.

V usage is TRBV7-8 and J usage is TRBJ2-7; TRBD2 matches 14 bases. The CDR3 has 18 amino acids. V was pared by 4 bases and J by 1 base, with 9 bases of the junction left unmatched. Germline V CDR1 and CDR2: SGHVS, FQNEAQ. This chain's CDR3 is CASSWTRTSGRLSYEQYF. The CDR3 DNA reads as TGTGCCAGCAGCTGGACGCGGACTAGCGGGAGGTTATCCTACGAGCAGTACTTC.

The gene calls are TRBV7-6 and TRBJ2-7, with TRBD1 matching over 7 bases. Unmatched junction bases numbered 20, after V lost 1 base and J lost 11 bases. The germline CDR1 and CDR2 sequences are SGHVS and FNYEAQ. This CDR3 has 17 amino acids. CDR3 in DNA: TGTGCCAGCAGCTTAGTCGACGGTCACACAGGGGACCACCGGGAGTACTTC. Encoded protein: CASSLVDGHTGDHREYF. The full variable domain, completed using reference TRBV7-6 and TRBJ2-7, is GAGVSQSPRYKVTKRGQDVALRCDPISGHVSLYWYRQALGQGPEFLTYFNYEAQQDKSGLPNDRFSAERPEGSISTLTIQRTEQRDSAMYRCASSLVDGHTGDHREYFGPGTRLTVT.

V is TRBV5-1 and J is TRBJ2-7; no firm D call. Trimming pared 1 base from V and 3 bases from J, leaving 8 bases between. The CDR3 spans 13 residues. Germline values: CDR1 SGHRS, CDR2 YFSETQ. The CDR3 loop is CASSLMSNYEQYF. The CDR3 bases are TGCGCCAGCAGCTTGATGTCTAACTACGAGCAGTACTTC.

The chain carries TRBV10-3 and TRBJ2-1; 10 bases fit TRBD1. The CDR3 covers 15 residues. Germline CDR1 and CDR2: ENHRY and SYGVKD. The trim removed 7 bases at V and 4 bases at J, leaving 7 bases unmatched. The CDR3 DNA sequence: TGTGCCATCACCAAAGGGACAGGGGATTACAATGAGCAGTTCTTC. It encodes CAITKGTGDYNEQFF.

V gene TRBV11-2 combines with J gene TRBJ2-2, with 8 bases aligning to TRBD1. After removal of 1 base from V and 6 bases from J, the junction contained 4 bases not matched to a gene. Germline CDR1 and CDR2: SGHAT and FQNNGV. This CDR3 has 15 residues. CDR3 sequence reads: CASSLGGQGSGELFF. The CDR3 region has the DNA TGTGCCAGCAGCTTAGGCGGACAGGGCTCCGGGGAGCTGTTTTTT.

V is TRBV25-1 and J is TRBJ1-4; D unresolved. V lost 2 bases, J lost 4 bases, and 11 bases lay in between. Germline V lookup: CDR1 MGHDK, CDR2 SYGVNS. This CDR3 spans 15 amino acids. This CDR3 reads CASSEDNRLNEKLFF. The CDR3 DNA is TGTGCCAGCAGTGAAGATAACAGACTTAATGAAAAACTGTTTTTT. Looking up the rest from reference TRBV25-1 and TRBJ1-4 gives the full variable domain: EADIYQTPRYLVIGTGKKITLECSQTMGHDKMYWYQQDPGMELHLIHYSYGVNSTEKGDLSSESTVSRIRTEHFPLTLESARPSHTSQYLCASSEDNRLNEKLFFGSGTQLSVL.

V and J are TRBV7-3 and TRBJ2-1; a weak D match, TRBD1 (6 bases). Germline-derived CDR1 and CDR2 are SGHTA and FQGTGA. The V gene lost 5 bases and the J gene lost 0 bases, with 20 bases spanning the gap. The CDR3 is 18 amino acids. CDR3 sequence (DNA): TGTGCCAGCAGCCCGCGTTGGGGGCGCGGCCACTCCTACAATGAGCAGTTCTTC. Its protein product is CASSPRWGRGHSYNEQFF.

The table lists this clone with a count of one. The V and J genes are TRBV29-1 and TRBJ2-3, with 8 nucleotides matching TRBD1. The CDR3 is 14 residues long. Germline CDR1 reads SQVTM; CDR2 reads ANQGSEA. The junction had 6 bases not matched to a gene; V was cut back by 7 bases and J by 0 bases. CDR3 bases: TGCAGCGGAGACAGGGGACTTAGCACAGATACGCAGTATTTT. Amino acids: CSGDRGLSTDTQYF.

With respect to this clone: Distinct nucleotide sequences in the sample also encode this CDR3. The chain uses TRBV9 and TRBJ1-2; D not resolved. V gave up 0 bases and J gave up 1 base, with 4 bases separating them. This CDR3 comprises 13 residues. The V gene's germline CDR1 is SGDLS and CDR2 YYNGEE. The CDR3 DNA sequence: TGTGCCAGCAGCGTAGTTGATAACTATGGCTACACCTTC. Encoded protein: CASSVVDNYGYTF. The full variable domain, its missing parts supplied by reference TRBV9 and TRBJ1-2, is DSGVTQTPKHLITATGQRVTLRCSPRSGDLSVYWYQQSLDQGLQFLIQYYNGEERAKGNILERFSAQQFPDLHSELNLSSLELGDSALYFCASSVVDNYGYTFGSGTRLTVV.

The chain carries TRBV2 and TRBJ2-2, with D hard to call. Trimming removed 2 bases at V and 1 base at J, with 8 bases between. CDR3 size: 15 residues. Looked up from germline, CDR1 is SNHLY and CDR2 is FYNNEI. DNA of the CDR3: TGTGCCAGCAGTGAACTGGGTGGGAACACCGGGGAGCTGTTTTTT. This gives the protein CASSELGGNTGELFF.

The CDR3 DNA reads TGTGCCAGCATAGCGGGAGGGACATACAATGAGCAGTTCTTC. Encoded protein: CASIAGGTYNEQFF. J is TRBJ2-1 and V is TRBV19, with 11 bases aligning to TRBD2. V was pared by 9 bases and J by 4 bases, with 5 bases of the junction left unmatched. CDR1 is LNHDA and CDR2 is SQIVND in the germline V gene (reference sequence). The CDR3 is made up of 14 amino acids.

The chain uses TRBV6-1 and TRBJ2-1; 8 nucleotides align to TRBD2. Germline V gene data show CDR1 as MNHNS and CDR2 as SASEGT. The CDR3 has 18 amino acids. V shed 3 bases, J shed 7 bases, and the junction held 17 bases outside the gene matches. CDR3: CASSELPLGSGAINEQFF. CDR3 nucleotide sequence: TGTGCCAGCAGTGAGTTGCCTTTGGGTAGCGGGGCTATAAATGAGCAGTTCTTC.

This rearrangement joins TRBV7-3 to TRBJ2-2; TRBD2 aligns across 9 bases. The CDR3 contains 17 residues. Germline CDR1 is SGHTA and CDR2 is FQGTGA. Losses at the gene ends were 4 bases for V and 3 bases for J; bases not matched to a gene: 9. The CDR3 sequence: CASSSLAGATYTGELFF. CDR3 DNA sequence: TGTGCCAGCAGCTCCTTAGCGGGAGCGACATACACCGGGGAGCTGTTTTTT.

V usage is TRBV9 and J usage is TRBJ2-5; the D is unclear. Germline V CDR1 and CDR2: SGDLS, YYNGEE. This CDR3 contains 14 residues. The V end lost 0 bases, the J end lost 5 bases, and 11 bases lay between the germline ends. The CDR3 bases are TGTGCCAGCAGCGTAGCGGTTCCGGCGGAGACCCAGTACTTC. The encoded protein is CASSVAVPAETQYF.

This chain joins TRBV5-1 and TRBJ2-1; D not resolved. This CDR3 has 13 residues. The V and J ends lost 2 bases and 4 bases respectively, with 7 bases between them. Germline V gene data show CDR1 as SGHRS and CDR2 as YFSETQ. CDR3 bases: TGCGCCAGCAGCTTAGAAACATACAATGAGCAGTTCTTC. Protein product: CASSLETYNEQFF.

V usage is TRBV29-1 and J usage is TRBJ2-5, with D unresolved. V lost 6 bases and J 5 bases, leaving 7 bases between the germline ends. The CDR3 has 10 residues. From germline, CDR1 is SQVTM and CDR2 ANQGSEA. The CDR3 coding sequence is TGCAGCGTCGCAAGGGAGACCCAGTACTTC. This gives the protein CSVARETQYF.

The V call is TRBV5-1, the J call TRBJ2-2; D may correspond to TRBD1 or TRBD2 (5 bases each). The V end was cut by 3 bases, the J end by 1 base, with 10 bases between. This CDR3 contains 15 residues. The germline V gene has CDR1 SGHRS and CDR2 YFSETQ. The CDR3 DNA sequence: TGCGCCAGCAGCTGGGACGGAGGGAACACCGGGGAGCTGTTTTTT. Its protein product is CASSWDGGNTGELFF.

The V and J genes are TRBV14 and TRBJ2-7; D is perhaps TRBD2 (6 bases). The CDR3 is 15 amino acids. CDR1 is SGHDN and CDR2 is FVKESK in the germline V gene. V was shortened by 1 base and J by 1 base, with 11 bases between the two germline ends. The CDR3 nucleotides read TGTGCCAGCAGCCAAGTCCTAGCGCGTTCCTACGAGCAGTACTTC. Its translation: CASSQVLARSYEQYF.

Concerning this clone: Other nucleotide sequences in the sample specify the same CDR3. The chain couples TRBV5-4 to TRBJ2-5, with D uncertain. The CDR3 is 14 amino acids. The germline V gene has CDR1 SGHNT and CDR2 YYREEE (reference sequence). V was cut by 0 bases and J by 2 bases, with 8 bases left in between. The CDR3 DNA sequence: TGTGCCAGCAGCTTGGAGGCAGGACAAGAGACCCAGTACTTC. It is translated as CASSLEAGQETQYF. The variable domain in full, with the rest retrieved from reference TRBV5-4 and TRBJ2-5, is ETGVTQSPTHLIKTRGQQVTLRCSSQSGHNTVSWYQQALGQGPQFIFQYYREEENGRGNFPPRFSGLQFPNYSSELNVNALELDDSALYLCASSLEAGQETQYFGPGTRLLVL.